What follows are 21 T cell receptor beta chains derived from one specimen sequenced in a study of shared clonotypes between healthy human individuals. Only in-frame clones appear in the TCRdb table, and some are missing; sequencing was by immunoSEQ multiplex PCR. The table lists roughly 760,000 clones, around two thirds of them singletons. Specimen: memory CD4+ T cells sorted from blood. The subset here: CD45RA-negative fraction. Receptor source: a woman aged 25 to 39 in good health.

This clone was observed a single time. The V and J genes are TRBV29-1 and TRBJ1-4, with 10 positions matching TRBD1. Trimming took 7 bases from V and 8 from J; bases not matched to a gene: 10. From germline, CDR1 is SQVTM and CDR2 ANQGSEA. CDR3 length: 14 residues. CDR3 DNA: TGCAGCGCTGCCTCCGGGACAGGGGTGGAAAAACTGTTTTTT. The encoded protein is CSAASGTGVEKLFF.

J is TRBJ2-1 and V is TRBV27; 7 positions agree with TRBD1. The junction had 15 bases not matched to a gene; V was cut back by 6 bases and J by 4 bases. This CDR3 comprises 17 residues. Germline V gives CDR1 MNHEY, CDR2 SMNVEV (reference sequence). The CDR3 reads CASRGVAGRGSYNEQFF. CDR3 nucleotide sequence: TGTGCCAGCAGGGGGGTTGCCGGCAGGGGGTCGTACAATGAGCAGTTCTTC.

This clone came up once. The chain combines TRBV6-5 with TRBJ2-7; D is perhaps TRBD1 (6 bases). The CDR3 is 14 residues long. V lost 5 bases and J lost 0, with 11 bases in between. The V gene's germline CDR1 is MNHEY and CDR2 SVGAGI. CDR3 sequence reads: CASSPGDTSYEQYF. The CDR3 bases are TGTGCCAGCAGTCCAGGGGACACCTCCTACGAGCAGTACTTC.

The chain links TRBV27 to TRBJ2-1; D not certain. CDR3 size: 12 residues. Germline assignment: CDR1 MNHEY and CDR2 SMNVEV (reference sequence). V lost 3 bases to trimming and J lost 12 bases, with 12 bases between them. The CDR3 protein is CASSFSGSMQFF. For the CDR3, the DNA is TGTGCCAGCAGTTTCAGTGGCAGCATGCAGTTCTTC.

The rearrangement joins TRBV5-4 to TRBJ2-7; D remains ambiguous. The V gene's germline CDR1 is SGHNT and CDR2 YYREEE (reference sequence). The ends were cut back, 5 bases at V and 2 bases at J, with 14 bases in the middle. The CDR3 sequence is 14 residues long. For the CDR3, the DNA is TGTGCCAGCAGTCTCCAGACGTTTCCCTACGAGCAGTACTTC. It translates to CASSLQTFPYEQYF.

The rearrangement uses TRBV20-1 and TRBJ2-7; TRBD1 is a possible D gene (6 bases). Trimming pared 4 bases from V and 7 bases from J, leaving 11 bases between. Germline V gives CDR1 DFQATT, CDR2 SNEGSKA (reference sequence). The CDR3 has 11 residues. CDR3 sequence: CSANKGVEQYF. CDR3 nucleotides: TGCAGTGCTAACAAGGGGGTTGAGCAGTACTTC.

This clone was observed a single time. This sequence joins TRBV29-1 and TRBJ2-1; maybe TRBD1 (6 bases). V was clipped by 6 bases and J by 13 bases, with 16 bases between them. The CDR3 runs to 11 residues. The germline gives CDR1 SQVTM, CDR2 ANQGSEA. CDR3 protein: CSVGDTGLQFF. The CDR3 DNA reads TGCAGCGTCGGAGACACAGGGTTACAGTTCTTC.

The genes are TRBV27 and TRBJ2-7, with 8 bases matching TRBD2. Germline-derived CDR1 and CDR2 are MNHEY and SMNVEV (reference sequence). CDR3 length: 15 residues. The junction had 6 bases not matched to a gene; V was cut back by 3 bases and J by 2 bases. Here the CDR3 DNA reads TGTGCCAGCAGTTTCTCTATAGCGGGAACCTACGAGCAGTACTTC. Translated: CASSFSIAGTYEQYF.

This clone was detected only once. The V and J genes are TRBV7-9 and TRBJ2-2, with 11 bases aligning to TRBD2. The CDR3 has 19 amino acids. Per germline, CDR1 SEHNR and CDR2 FQNEAQ (reference sequence). Trimming cost V 6 bases and J 7 bases; bases outside gene matches: 19. The CDR3 loop reads CASSNILTPTSGDVGELFF. The CDR3, as DNA: TGTGCCAGCAGTAACATCCTCACCCCGACTAGCGGGGATGTCGGGGAGCTGTTTTTT.

V gene TRBV6-1 combines with J gene TRBJ1-5, with D possibly being TRBD1 (5 bases). This CDR3 comprises 16 residues. Germline CDR1 and CDR2: MNHNS and SASEGT. Trimming stripped 0 bases from V and 0 bases from J, with 9 bases between. DNA of the CDR3: TGTGCCAGCAGTGAAGCAGCCGGGGCTAGCAATCAGCCCCAGCATTTT. Translated, it gives CASSEAAGASNQPQHF.

Of note for this clone: The sample has other DNA sequences that encode this CDR3 too. This sequence joins TRBV5-1 and TRBJ2-1; D uncertain. The CDR3 is 11 amino acids. Trimming cost V 4 bases and J 4 bases, with 3 bases left between them. Germline CDR1 and CDR2: SGHRS and YFSETQ. The CDR3: CASSRYNEQFF. The CDR3 DNA reads as TGCGCCAGCAGCCGATACAATGAGCAGTTCTTC.

This chain connects TRBV27 to TRBJ2-3; TRBD1 matches at 7 bases. The CDR3 runs to 15 residues. Trimming took 6 bases from V and 5 from J; bases not matched to a gene: 11. CDR1 MNHEY and CDR2 SMNVEV come from the germline V gene (reference sequence). The CDR3 bases are TGTGCCAGCAGCCGCGACAGGGAGCGCAGAGATACGCAGTATTTT. This codes for CASSRDRERRDTQYF.

This chain uses TRBV27 with TRBJ2-7, with D possibly being TRBD2 (6 bases). Looked up from germline, CDR1 is MNHEY and CDR2 is SMNVEV (reference sequence). V was shortened by 6 bases and J by 1 base, with 10 bases between the two germline ends. The length of the CDR3 is 13 residues. The CDR3 sequence: CASRAGTSYEQYF. CDR3 in DNA: TGTGCCAGCAGGGCCGGGACTTCCTACGAGCAGTACTTC.

This chain links TRBV6-1 with TRBJ2-3; perhaps TRBD1 as D (6 bases). There are 16 residues in the CDR3. Germline values: CDR1 MNHNS, CDR2 SASEGT. Deletions cut 4 bases from V and 4 bases from J, with 18 bases between. CDR3 nucleotides: TGTGCCAGCAGTGCCCGCCCGGTCAGGGGCCCAGATACGCAGTATTTT. Translating it yields CASSARPVRGPDTQYF.

This clone has only a few counts. V is TRBV18 and J is TRBJ2-1; D is unclear. The CDR3 has 14 amino acids. Trimming removed 3 bases from V and 6 bases from J, with 12 bases in between. CDR1 is KGHSH, CDR2 LQKENI, per germline. The CDR3 spells CASSPSRAGNEQFF. CDR3 coding DNA: TGTGCCAGCTCACCGTCGAGAGCTGGCAATGAGCAGTTCTTC.

This clone was seen at least ten times. This sequence joins TRBV10-3 and TRBJ2-5, with 13 positions matching TRBD2. From germline, CDR1 is ENHRY and CDR2 SYGVKD. Germline trimming cut 3 bases from V and 4 bases from J; bases unmatched to any gene: 8. The CDR3 extends over 17 amino acids. CDR3 residues: CAISDARTSGSRETQYF. CDR3 nucleotide sequence: TGTGCCATCAGTGACGCCCGGACTAGCGGGAGTAGAGAGACCCAGTACTTC.

This clone was detected a few times. The gene calls are TRBV19 and TRBJ1-5; D not certain. CDR1 and CDR2 (germline): LNHDA, SQIVND (reference sequence). This CDR3 is 14 amino acids long. Trimming left V 7 bases short and J 0 bases short, with 10 bases between. In nucleotides, the CDR3 is TGTGCCAGTACCCTCTTGCATAGCAATCAGCCCCAGCATTTT. It specifies CASTLLHSNQPQHF.

This clone was seen a single time. Other nucleotide sequences in the sample specify the same CDR3. The chain is built from TRBV7-9 and TRBJ1-2, with D maybe TRBD1 (5 bases). The V gene's germline CDR1 is SEHNR and CDR2 FQNEAQ (reference sequence). The V end lost 1 base, the J end lost 5 bases, and 8 bases lay between the germline ends. There are 13 residues in the CDR3. The CDR3 DNA reads TGTGCCAGCAGCTTAGGGACATTGTATGGCTACACCTTC. Translation: CASSLGTLYGYTF. Complete variable domain (other parts from reference TRBV7-9 and TRBJ1-2): DTGVSQNPRHKITKRGQNVTFRCDPISEHNRLYWYRQTLGQGPEFLTYFQNEAQLEKSRLLSDRFSAERPKGSFSTLEIQRTEQGDSAMYLCASSLGTLYGYTFGSGTRLTVV.

The chain employs TRBV9 and TRBJ1-1, with D uncertain. CDR1 and CDR2 (germline): SGDLS, YYNGEE. Trimming shortened V by 0 bases and J by 3 bases, and 6 bases separated the two germline ends. This CDR3 is built from 13 residues. The DNA for the CDR3 is TGTGCCAGCAGCGTAGAAGCGTACACTGAAGCTTTCTTT. This encodes CASSVEAYTEAFF. Supplemented by reference TRBV9 and TRBJ1-1, the full variable domain reads DSGVTQTPKHLITATGQRVTLRCSPRSGDLSVYWYQQSLDQGLQFLIQYYNGEERAKGNILERFSAQQFPDLHSELNLSSLELGDSALYFCASSVEAYTEAFFGQGTRLTVV.

The CDR3 protein is CASGPGAGQPQHF. CDR3 in DNA: TGTGCCAGCGGTCCGGGGGCCGGTCAGCCCCAGCATTTT. The chain carries TRBV7-9 and TRBJ1-5; perhaps TRBD1 as D (6 bases). CDR1 and CDR2 from the germline V gene are SEHNR and FQNEAQ (reference sequence). The CDR3 has 13 residues. With 8 bases removed from V and 6 bases from J, the gap between germline ends came to 14 bases.

The chain uses TRBV7-7 and TRBJ2-3, with TRBD2 matching 14 bases. Germline loops: CDR1 SSHAT, CDR2 FNYEAQ (reference sequence). V shed 4 bases and J 6 bases; nucleotides not matched to a gene: 3. The CDR3 has 15 residues. CDR3 coding DNA: TGTGCCAGCAGCTCGGGACTAGCGGGAGTGGATACGCAGTATTTT. Amino acids: CASSSGLAGVDTQYF.